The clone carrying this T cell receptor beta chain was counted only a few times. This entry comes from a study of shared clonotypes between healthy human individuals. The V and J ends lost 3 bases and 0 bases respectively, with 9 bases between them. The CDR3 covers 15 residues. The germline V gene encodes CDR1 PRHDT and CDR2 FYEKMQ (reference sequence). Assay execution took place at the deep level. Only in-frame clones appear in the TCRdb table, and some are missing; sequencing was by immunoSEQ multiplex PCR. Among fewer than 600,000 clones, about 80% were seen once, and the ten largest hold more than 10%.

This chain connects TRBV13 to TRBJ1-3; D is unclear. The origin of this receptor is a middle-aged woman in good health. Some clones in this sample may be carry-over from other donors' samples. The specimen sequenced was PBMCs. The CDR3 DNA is TGTGCCAGCAGCTTGCCACAACTCTCTGGAAACACCATATATTTT. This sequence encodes CASSLPQLSGNTIYF. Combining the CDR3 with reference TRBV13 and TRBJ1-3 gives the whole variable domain AAGVIQSPRHLIKEKRETATLKCYPIPRHDTVYWYQQGPGQDPQFLISFYEKMQSDKGSIPDRFSAQQFSDYHSELNMSSLELGDSALYFCASSLPQLSGNTIYFGEGSWLTVV.